The clone carrying this TCR beta chain was counted at least ten times. The entry originates in a study of early T cells in non-severe SARS-CoV-2 infection. The wider study: Sequencing was performed on bulk RNA from unsorted whole blood, leaving chains unpaired.

The library protocol tagged individual cDNA molecules with unique molecular identifiers. TCRdb passed the 5' RACE reads through MiXCR, listing each CDR3 protein once. The table includes tens of thousands of distinct CDR3 sequences, just under 4% detected once. Germline CDR1 and CDR2: LNHDA and SQIVND (reference sequence). This CDR3 is built from 15 residues. With V trimmed by 3 bases and J by 3 bases, 8 bases remained unmatched. This sequence originates from an adult who was a healthcare worker with PCR-confirmed SARS-CoV-2 infection or an uninfected control (not recorded which). The material sequenced was whole blood. V and J are TRBV19 and TRBJ2-7; 7 positions match TRBD1. The CDR3 nucleotides are TGTGCCAGTAGTATCGCCGGGACAGCCTTCTACGAGCAGTACTTC. The encoded protein is CASSIAGTAFYEQYF. Complete variable domain (other parts from reference TRBV19 and TRBJ2-7): DGGITQSPKYLFRKEGQNVTLSCEQNLNHDAMYWYRQDPGQGLRLIYYSQIVNDFQKGDIAEGYSVSREKKESFPLTVTSAQKNPTAFYLCASSIAGTAFYEQYFGPGTRLTVT.